Following are 30 T cell receptor beta chains from one sample sequenced in a study of vaccination and CD4 T cells after COVID-19. Treatment in this sample: approximately nine-day PBMC culture with coronavirus spike peptide pools or control peptides (ViraFEST assay). Their antigens remain unidentified. An Oncomine TCR Beta short-read assay was used to sequence the DNA from cultured CD4+ T cells. TCRdb fed the PCR reads into MiXCR, producing one record per CDR3 protein. The sample lists about 20,000 distinct CDR3 sequences, 40% occurring once. The sample was CD4+ T cells from blood, cultured in vitro, taken after SARS-CoV-2 vaccination. The receptor source for this set is a human donor who had recovered from COVID-19.

This clonotype was seen only a few times. The gene calls are TRBV20-1 and TRBJ2-3; D is possibly TRBD1 (6 bases). Germline CDR1 and CDR2: DFQATT and SNEGSKA (reference sequence). The CDR3 loop spans 13 amino acids. The ends were cut back, 2 bases at V and 3 bases at J, with 9 bases in the middle. The DNA of the CDR3 is TGCAGTGCTAGACCTGGACAGACAGATACGCAGTATTTT. Its protein is CSARPGQTDTQYF.

J is TRBJ1-5 and V is TRBV19; 7 positions agree with TRBD1. V shed 5 bases and J 0 bases; nucleotides not matched to a gene: 4. Looked up from germline, CDR1 is LNHDA and CDR2 is SQIVND (reference sequence). This CDR3 contains 15 residues. The CDR3 protein is CASSVQGISNQPQHF. CDR3 nucleotides: TGTGCCAGTAGTGTACAGGGGATTAGCAATCAGCCCCAGCATTTT.

CDR3: CASSFPGQGRANQPQHF. Here the CDR3 DNA reads TGTGCCAGCAGTTTTCCAGGGCAGGGGAGGGCAAATCAGCCCCAGCATTTT. The chain recombines TRBV28 with TRBJ1-5, with D possibly being TRBD1 (6 bases). Germline V CDR1 and CDR2: MDHEN, SYDVKM. Between the trimmed V and J ends, which lost 3 bases and 4 bases, there was a span of 19 bases. There are 17 residues in the CDR3.

Here the CDR3 DNA reads TGTGCCAGCAGCCTACTGGTGGGCGCCAGTAACTATGGCTACACCTTC. Residues: CASSLLVGASNYGYTF. The chain combines TRBV14 with TRBJ1-2; no firm D call. Germline V gene lookup returns CDR1 SGHDN and CDR2 FVKESK. V lost 4 bases, J lost 1 base, and 16 bases lay in between. CDR3 length: 16 amino acids.

The gene calls are TRBV20-1 and TRBJ1-5; possible D gene TRBD1, 6 bases. The CDR3 is 15 amino acids. CDR1 is DFQATT and CDR2 is SNEGSKA in the germline V gene (reference sequence). The V gene lost 0 bases and the J gene lost 2 bases, with 11 bases spanning the gap. CDR3 in amino acids: CSARDQGGGNQPQHF. The CDR3 nucleotides are TGCAGTGCTAGAGATCAAGGGGGAGGCAATCAGCCCCAGCATTTT.

This clonotype was counted between two and nine times. The V call is TRBV6-1, the J call TRBJ1-2; no clear D. This CDR3 has 12 residues. Deletions cut 6 bases from V and 8 bases from J, with 13 bases between. The germline V gene encodes CDR1 MNHNS and CDR2 SASEGT. CDR3 amino acids: CASRDGSMGYTF. For the CDR3, the DNA is TGTGCCAGCAGAGACGGCTCTATGGGCTACACCTTC.

CDR3 in amino acids: CASKDGWTSGRNEQFF. CDR3 nucleotide sequence: TGTGCCAGCAAAGACGGGTGGACTAGCGGGAGAAATGAGCAGTTCTTC. The J gene is TRBJ2-1, the V gene TRBV11-3; 13 positions match TRBD2. Trimming at V came to 7 bases and at J to 7 bases, leaving 10 bases not matched to a gene. In germline, CDR1 is SGHNT, CDR2 YENEEA. The CDR3 consists of 16 residues.

V gene TRBV19 combines with J gene TRBJ1-1, with D maybe TRBD1 (6 bases). Per germline, CDR1 LNHDA and CDR2 SQIVND (reference sequence). This CDR3 is 13 amino acids long. V was shortened by 5 bases and J by 8 bases, with 15 bases between the two germline ends. The DNA for the CDR3 is TGTGCCAGTAGTTACCGGACAGCTAGAGAAGCTTTCTTT. Protein: CASSYRTAREAFF.

This sequence joins TRBV7-3 and TRBJ2-2, with D uncertain. Deletions cut 3 bases from V and 5 bases from J, with 7 bases between. Germline loops: CDR1 SGHTA, CDR2 FQGTGA. The CDR3 contains 13 residues. The CDR3 sequence is CASSFRETGELFF. CDR3 DNA sequence: TGTGCCAGCAGCTTTAGGGAAACCGGGGAGCTGTTTTTT.

V gene TRBV12-3 or TRBV12-4 combines with J gene TRBJ2-7, with 9 nucleotides matching TRBD1. This CDR3 spans 15 amino acids. V lost 2 bases, J lost 7 bases, and 9 bases stayed unmatched. The CDR3 loop is CASSLFGTGSDEQYF. Written as DNA, the CDR3 is TGTGCCAGCAGTTTATTCGGGACAGGGTCTGATGAGCAGTACTTC.

This CDR3 reads CASSRPGQGRIGYTF. As DNA, the CDR3 is TGTGCCAGCTCACGACCGGGACAGGGGAGGATTGGCTACACCTTC. This rearrangement joins TRBV18 to TRBJ1-2, with TRBD1 matching 10 bases. Germline-derived CDR1 and CDR2 are KGHSH and LQKENI. CDR3 length: 15 amino acids. V lost 4 bases to trimming and J lost 7 bases; unmatched junction nucleotides: 9.

The chain joins TRBV2 to TRBJ1-6, with a tentative D call TRBD1 (5 bases). V gave up 5 bases and J gave up 0 bases, with 11 bases separating them. Germline V gene data show CDR1 as SNHLY and CDR2 as FYNNEI. The CDR3 is 16 residues long. The DNA for the CDR3 is TGTGCCAGCAGTCCGACAGTCAGCTCCTATAATTCACCCCTCCACTTT. Translated, it gives CASSPTVSSYNSPLHF.

V is TRBV19 and J is TRBJ2-3; D not resolved. Germline values: CDR1 LNHDA, CDR2 SQIVND (reference sequence). V was shortened by 3 bases and J by 2 bases, with 9 bases between the two germline ends. CDR3 length: 14 amino acids. CDR3 DNA: TGTGCCAGTAGTATCCGGGCCTACACAGATACGCAGTATTTT. Its protein product is CASSIRAYTDTQYF.

This chain connects TRBV2 to TRBJ2-5; the D gene is possibly TRBD2 (6 bases). Germline values: CDR1 SNHLY, CDR2 FYNNEI. V shed 6 bases and J shed 2 bases, with 19 bases lying between them. The CDR3 is 16 amino acids. In DNA, the CDR3 is TGTGCCAGCAGGGCCCAAGAGGGAGGATCACAAGAGACCCAGTACTTC. It codes for CASRAQEGGSQETQYF.

This clonotype was counted between two and nine times. The CDR3 coding sequence is TGTGCCAGTAGTATACGACTATTAGGCGGGAACTATGGCTACACCTTC. Protein: CASSIRLLGGNYGYTF. The rearrangement links TRBV19 to TRBJ1-2; D is unresolved. The CDR3 consists of 16 residues. V was shortened by 2 bases and J by 2 bases, with 15 bases between the two germline ends. The germline V gene has CDR1 LNHDA and CDR2 SQIVND (reference sequence).

The chain couples TRBV7-2 to TRBJ2-7; TRBD2 aligns across 12 bases. Germline V CDR1 and CDR2: SGHTA, FQGNSA. The CDR3 runs to 15 residues. The J segment lost 4 bases and the V segment lost 5 bases, leaving 6 bases of the junction unmatched. The CDR3 loop is CASSTGTSGFYEQYF. DNA of the CDR3: TGTGCCAGCAGCACCGGGACTAGCGGGTTTTACGAGCAGTACTTC.

This sequence joins TRBV27 and TRBJ2-7; no definite D call. Germline CDR1 and CDR2: MNHEY and SMNVEV (reference sequence). The CDR3 totals 13 residues. Deletions cut 4 bases from V and 0 bases from J, with 7 bases between. CDR3 sequence reads: CASSSAPSYEQYF. Here the CDR3 DNA reads TGTGCCAGCAGTTCAGCGCCCTCCTACGAGCAGTACTTC.

V is TRBV7-2 and J is TRBJ1-2; D call uncertain. The CDR3 loop spans 21 amino acids. Germline V gene sequence: CDR1 SGHTA, CDR2 FQGNSA. Trimming cost V 0 bases and J 6 bases, with 32 bases left between them. In nucleotides, the CDR3 is TGTGCCAGCAGCTTAGCCCGATGGTCCGGACTCGACCTCCGAGTCGGGGATGGCTACACCTTC. Amino acids: CASSLARWSGLDLRVGDGYTF.

This clonotype was seen just once. V and J are TRBV7-8 and TRBJ1-6; 8 bases align to TRBD1. The junction had 14 bases not matched to a gene; V was cut back by 3 bases and J by 10 bases. This CDR3 region has 17 residues. Germline CDR1 is SGHVS and CDR2 is FQNEAQ. For the CDR3, the DNA is TGTGCCAGCAGCTTCTCCCTTCAGGGGGCAGTGGGCTCACCCCTCCACTTT. Residues: CASSFSLQGAVGSPLHF.

This clonotype was detected only a few times. This chain joins TRBV6-2 or TRBV6-3 and TRBJ1-6; D unclear. V was cut by 6 bases and J by 10 bases, with 13 bases left in between. The CDR3 spans 13 residues. Germline CDR1 MNHEY, CDR2 SVGEGT. CDR3: CASRARVDSPLHF. DNA for the CDR3: TGTGCCAGCAGGGCCCGTGTGGACTCACCCCTCCACTTT.

This clonotype was picked up a small number of times. The rearrangement links TRBV19 to TRBJ2-1; 10 nucleotides agree with TRBD2. From germline, CDR1 is LNHDA and CDR2 SQIVND (reference sequence). This CDR3 is built from 14 residues. V lost 5 bases and J lost 6; bases outside the gene matches: 4. The CDR3 DNA reads TGTGCCAGTAGTGGCCTAGCGGGAGCCAATGAGCAGTTCTTC. It encodes CASSGLAGANEQFF.

J is TRBJ2-3 and V is TRBV20-1; 10 bases line up with TRBD2. V lost 1 base to trimming and J lost 1 base; unmatched junction nucleotides: 2. The CDR3 covers 15 residues. Looked up from germline, CDR1 is DFQATT and CDR2 is SNEGSKA (reference sequence). The CDR3 loop reads CSARGTSGGTDTQYF. CDR3 nucleotides: TGCAGTGCTAGAGGGACTAGCGGCGGCACAGATACGCAGTATTTT.

V and J are TRBV6-1 and TRBJ2-7; D is possibly TRBD1 (6 bases). The ends were cut back, 9 bases at V and 3 bases at J, with 15 bases in the middle. The CDR3 length is 13 residues. Germline V gene lookup returns CDR1 MNHNS and CDR2 SASEGT. The CDR3 here is CASARTAYYEQYF. The CDR3 bases are TGTGCCAGTGCGAGGACAGCCTACTACGAGCAGTACTTC.

About this clonotype: At one end, the junction sequence differs from germline, possibly due to a read error. J is TRBJ2-7 and V is TRBV5-4; the match to TRBD2 covers 12 bases. The CDR3 length is 12 residues. CDR1 is SGHNT and CDR2 is YYREEE in the germline V gene (reference sequence). CDR3 bases: TGTGCCAGCACCCCTAGCGGGAGGGCCCCTCACTTC. Amino acid sequence: CASTPSGRAPHF.

The chain links TRBV5-6 to TRBJ2-5, with D maybe TRBD1 (5 bases). The germline V and J ends were trimmed by 8 bases and 2 bases, with 19 bases remaining between them. CDR1 and CDR2 (germline): SGHDT, YYEEEE. CDR3 length equals 15 residues. Here the CDR3 reads CASIGTQTDQETQYF. In nucleotides, the CDR3 is TGTGCCAGTATAGGAACTCAGACAGATCAAGAGACCCAGTACTTC.

The gene calls are TRBV5-4 and TRBJ2-7; D call uncertain. The CDR3 sequence is 15 residues long. CDR1 is SGHNT, CDR2 YYREEE, per germline (reference sequence). V shed 0 bases and J shed 2 bases, with 12 bases lying between them. The CDR3: CASSLEPNAAYEQYF. The CDR3 DNA is TGTGCCAGCAGCTTGGAGCCTAACGCAGCCTACGAGCAGTACTTC.

The V call is TRBV12-3 or TRBV12-4, the J call TRBJ2-2, with 9 bases fitting TRBD2. The J segment lost 1 base and the V segment lost 3 bases, leaving 3 bases of the junction unmatched. The CDR3 spans 16 residues. The CDR3 nucleotides are TGTGCCAGCAGTTTCTCACTAGCGGGGAACACCGGGGAGCTGTTTTTT. This codes for CASSFSLAGNTGELFF.

This clonotype was seen a few times. This chain joins TRBV6-1 and TRBJ1-1; D is possibly TRBD1 (6 bases). CDR3 length equals 19 residues. From germline, CDR1 is MNHNS and CDR2 SASEGT. V gave up 6 bases and J gave up 3 bases, with 29 bases separating them. CDR3 DNA sequence: TGTGCCAGCAGCGGGCCCTTCGTGTTGCGCGGGCAGGGGCACACTGAAGCTTTCTTT. Translating it yields CASSGPFVLRGQGHTEAFF.

The count of this clonotype is one. The rearrangement uses TRBV5-1 and TRBJ1-5, with D tentatively TRBD1 (6 bases). The CDR3 length is 15 residues. Trimming stripped 0 bases from V and 5 bases from J, with 12 bases between. Germline V CDR1 and CDR2: SGHRS, YFSETQ. The CDR3 spells CASSLGGGRDQPQHF. The DNA for the CDR3 is TGCGCCAGCAGCTTGGGGGGGGGGCGGGATCAGCCCCAGCATTTT.

This chain uses TRBV11-2 with TRBJ1-2; 8 bases line up with TRBD1. There are 14 residues in the CDR3. The J segment lost 8 bases and the V segment lost 5 bases, leaving 10 bases of the junction unmatched. Germline V lookup: CDR1 SGHAT, CDR2 FQNNGV. CDR3: CASSPQGARGGYTF. In nucleotides, the CDR3 is TGTGCCAGCAGCCCCCAGGGGGCACGGGGAGGCTACACCTTC.